Sequencing of this T cell receptor (beta chain) was carried out in a study of cytomegalovirus exposure and HLA in healthy donors. Study in general: There were 88 million or so unique TCRs (from HLA-typed donors) in an early data release. Study-wide findings and caveats: Analyzed later, most CMV-associated TCR beta chains appeared HLA-restricted.

All donors participated as healthy donors of bone marrow. The donors, nominally healthy at sampling, likely had unrecorded immune exposures. Comment on this clone: As yet, its antigen is unknown.

The PCR made use of 60 Vbeta and 13 Jbeta primers. Repertoires were generated with immunoSEQ multiplex PCR, while TCRdb's copy carries only in-frame clones and drops some. There are around 110,000 clones in the sample; roughly 75% occur only once, and 2.5% lies in the top ten. This CDR3 has 15 residues. Trimming cost V 0 bases and J 0 bases, with 7 bases left between them. Per germline, CDR1 SGHKS and CDR2 YYEKEE (reference sequence). The V call is TRBV5-5, the J call TRBJ1-3; D unresolved. Sequencing was done on a sample of PBMCs. The receptor comes from a man aged 35-49 years in good health and CMV-seronegative. The CDR3 region is CASSLAYDSGNTIYF. CDR3 nucleotides: TGTGCCAGCAGCTTGGCCTATGACTCTGGAAACACCATATATTTT.